This TCR beta chain was sequenced in a study of early T cells in non-severe SARS-CoV-2 infection. Trimming took 4 bases from V and 7 from J, leaving 7 bases between them. This CDR3 has 11 amino acids. Germline V gives CDR1 MGHDK, CDR2 SYGVNS. This clonotype was seen only a few times. Unique molecular identifiers were attached to individual cDNA molecules. TCRdb re-called the 5' RACE reads with MiXCR, one entry per CDR3 protein. Among roughly 65,000 distinct CDR3 sequences listed, about a tenth were seen once. V gene TRBV25-1 combines with J gene TRBJ1-2; unclear D gene. Material: whole blood. The TCR originated in an adult who was a healthcare worker with PCR-confirmed SARS-CoV-2 infection or an uninfected control (not recorded which). As DNA, the CDR3 is TGTGCCAGCAGTGTATTAAGTGGCTACACCTTC. It yields the protein CASSVLSGYTF.